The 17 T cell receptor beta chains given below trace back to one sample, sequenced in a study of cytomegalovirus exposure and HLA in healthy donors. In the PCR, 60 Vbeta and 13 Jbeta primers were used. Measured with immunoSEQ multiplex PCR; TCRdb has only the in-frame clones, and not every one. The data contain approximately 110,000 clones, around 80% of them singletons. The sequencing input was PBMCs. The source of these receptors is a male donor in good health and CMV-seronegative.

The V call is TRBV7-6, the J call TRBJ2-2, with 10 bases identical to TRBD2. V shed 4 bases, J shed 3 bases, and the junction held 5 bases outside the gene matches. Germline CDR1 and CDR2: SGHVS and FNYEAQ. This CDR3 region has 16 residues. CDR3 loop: CASSYGTSAYTGELFF. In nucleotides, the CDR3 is TGTGCCAGCAGCTACGGGACTAGCGCCTACACCGGGGAGCTGTTTTTT.

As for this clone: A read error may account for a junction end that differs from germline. The CDR3 protein is CSSSLVAGGERGYGNEQFF. The CDR3 coding sequence is TGTTCCAGCAGCTTAGTGGCGGGGGGGGAAAGGGGGTACGGGAATGAGCAGTTCTTC. This rearrangement joins TRBV7-9 to TRBJ2-1; 9 nucleotides match TRBD2. CDR3 size: 19 residues. Germline CDR1 reads SEHNR; CDR2 reads FQNEAQ (reference sequence). The full variable domain, in which reference TRBV7-9 and TRBJ2-1 provide the parts outside the CDR3, is DTGVSQNPRHKITKRGQNVTFRCDPISEHNRLYWYRQTLGQGPEFLTYFQNEAQLEKSRLLSDRFSAERPKGSFSTLEIQRTEQGDSAMYLCSSSLVAGGERGYGNEQFFGPGTRLTVL.

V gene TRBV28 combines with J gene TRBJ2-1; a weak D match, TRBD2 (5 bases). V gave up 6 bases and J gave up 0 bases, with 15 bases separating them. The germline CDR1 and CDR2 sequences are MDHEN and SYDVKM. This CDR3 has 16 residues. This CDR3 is CASSPSGFGSYNEQFF. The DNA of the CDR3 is TGTGCCAGCAGCCCCTCGGGATTCGGCTCCTACAATGAGCAGTTCTTC.

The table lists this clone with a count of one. CDR3 in DNA: TGTGCCAGCAGCCGACGGGGATACAATGAGCAGTTCTTC. Protein product: CASSRRGYNEQFF. The chain has TRBV7-8 and TRBJ2-1; D might be TRBD2 (5 bases). The CDR3 loop spans 13 amino acids. CDR1 is SGHVS and CDR2 is FQNEAQ in the germline V gene. Trimming removed 5 bases at V and 4 bases at J, with 9 bases between.

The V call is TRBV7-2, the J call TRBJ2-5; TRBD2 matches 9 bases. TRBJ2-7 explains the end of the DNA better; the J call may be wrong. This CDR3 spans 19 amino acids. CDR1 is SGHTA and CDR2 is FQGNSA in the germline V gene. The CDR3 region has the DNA TGTGCCAGCAGCTCATCTGGAAGCGGGAGGACGACCCGAGATTACGAGCAGTACTTC. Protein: CASSSSGSGRTTRDYEQYF.

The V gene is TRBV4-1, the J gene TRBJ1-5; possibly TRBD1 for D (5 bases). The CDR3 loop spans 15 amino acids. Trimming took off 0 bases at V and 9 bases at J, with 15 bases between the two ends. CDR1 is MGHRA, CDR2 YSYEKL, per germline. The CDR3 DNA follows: TGCGCCAGCAGCCAAGATGGGGCCACCTGGTTGCCCCAGCATTTT. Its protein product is CASSQDGATWLPQHF.

Written as DNA, the CDR3 is TGTGCCAGCAGTGATAGGAGACTAGCGGGAGGATACCACGAGCAGTACTTC. Amino acid sequence: CASSDRRLAGGYHEQYF. The J gene is TRBJ2-7, the V gene TRBV6-1; 13 bases match TRBD2. The CDR3 extends over 17 amino acids. The V gene's germline CDR1 is MNHNS and CDR2 SASEGT. Trimming removed 3 bases from V and 5 bases from J; junction bases left unmatched: 10.

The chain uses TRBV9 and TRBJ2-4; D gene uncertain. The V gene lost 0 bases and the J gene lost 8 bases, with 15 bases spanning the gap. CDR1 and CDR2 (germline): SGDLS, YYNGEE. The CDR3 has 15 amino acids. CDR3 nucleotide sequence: TGTGCCAGCAGCGTAGCAGGCGTAGGTTCGGACATTCAGTACTTC. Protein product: CASSVAGVGSDIQYF. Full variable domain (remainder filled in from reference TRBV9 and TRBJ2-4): DSGVTQTPKHLITATGQRVTLRCSPRSGDLSVYWYQQSLDQGLQFLIQYYNGEERAKGNILERFSAQQFPDLHSELNLSSLELGDSALYFCASSVAGVGSDIQYFGAGTRLSVL.

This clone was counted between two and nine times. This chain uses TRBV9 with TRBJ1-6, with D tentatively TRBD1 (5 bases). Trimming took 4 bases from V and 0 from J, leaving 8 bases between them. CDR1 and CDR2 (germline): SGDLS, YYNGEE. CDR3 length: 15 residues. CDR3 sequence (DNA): TGTGCCAGCAGCCCGGGGGGCTCCTATAATTCACCCCTCCACTTT. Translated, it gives CASSPGGSYNSPLHF.

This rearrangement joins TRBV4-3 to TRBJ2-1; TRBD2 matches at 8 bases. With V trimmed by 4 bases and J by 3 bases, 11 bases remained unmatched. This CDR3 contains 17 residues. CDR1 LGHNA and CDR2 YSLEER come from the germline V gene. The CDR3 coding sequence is TGCGCCAGCAGCCTACACCTCCCTAGCGGGTACTACAATGAGCAGTTCTTC. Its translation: CASSLHLPSGYYNEQFF.

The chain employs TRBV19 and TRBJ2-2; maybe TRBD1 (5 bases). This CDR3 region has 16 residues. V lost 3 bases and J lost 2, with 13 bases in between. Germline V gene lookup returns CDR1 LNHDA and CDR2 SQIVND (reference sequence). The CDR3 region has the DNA TGTGCCAGTAGTATCCTCGACAGCTCAAACACCGGGGAGCTGTTTTTT. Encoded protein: CASSILDSSNTGELFF.

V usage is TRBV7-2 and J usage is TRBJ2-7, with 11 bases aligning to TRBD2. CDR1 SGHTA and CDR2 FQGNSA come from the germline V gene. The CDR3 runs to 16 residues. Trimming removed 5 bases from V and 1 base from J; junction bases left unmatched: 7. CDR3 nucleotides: TGTGCCAGCAGCCAACGGACTAGCGGGCTTTCCTACGAGCAGTACTTC. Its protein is CASSQRTSGLSYEQYF.

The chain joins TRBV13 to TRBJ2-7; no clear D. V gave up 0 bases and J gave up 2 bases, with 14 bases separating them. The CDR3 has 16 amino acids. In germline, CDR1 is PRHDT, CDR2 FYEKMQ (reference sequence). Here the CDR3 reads CASSLGPGLLTYEQYF. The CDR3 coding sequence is TGTGCCAGCAGCTTAGGCCCGGGTCTACTAACCTACGAGCAGTACTTC.

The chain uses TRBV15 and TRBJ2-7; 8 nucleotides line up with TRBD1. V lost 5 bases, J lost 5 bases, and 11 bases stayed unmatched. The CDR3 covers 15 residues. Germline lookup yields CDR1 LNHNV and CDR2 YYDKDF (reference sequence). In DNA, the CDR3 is TGTGCCACCAGCGGGGCCCGGACAGGGAAGAACGAGCAGTACTTC. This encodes CATSGARTGKNEQYF.

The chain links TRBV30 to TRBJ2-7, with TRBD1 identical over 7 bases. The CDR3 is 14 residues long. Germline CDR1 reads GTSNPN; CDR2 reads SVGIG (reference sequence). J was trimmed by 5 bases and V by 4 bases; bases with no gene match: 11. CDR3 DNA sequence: TGTGCCTGGACCAAACCAGGGGGACGGGACGAGCAGTACTTC. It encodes CAWTKPGGRDEQYF. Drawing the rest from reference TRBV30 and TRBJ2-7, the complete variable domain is SQTIHQWPATLVQPVGSPLSLECTVEGTSNPNLYWYRQAAGRGLQLLFYSVGIGQISSEVPQNLSASRPQDRQFILSSKKLLLSDSGFYLCAWTKPGGRDEQYFGPGTRLTVT.

The CDR3 nucleotides read TGTGCCAGTAATTACCGTAGGGGCTCTGGAAACACCATATATTTT. The encoded protein is CASNYRRGSGNTIYF. J is TRBJ1-3 and V is TRBV19; tentative D call: TRBD1 (5 bases). CDR3 length equals 15 residues. The V gene lost 7 bases and the J gene lost 0 bases, with 13 bases spanning the gap. Germline assignment: CDR1 LNHDA and CDR2 SQIVND (reference sequence).

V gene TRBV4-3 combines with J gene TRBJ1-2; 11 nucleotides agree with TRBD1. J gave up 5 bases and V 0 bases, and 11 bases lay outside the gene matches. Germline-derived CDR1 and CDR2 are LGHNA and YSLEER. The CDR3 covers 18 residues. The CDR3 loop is CASSQDPGQGALGYGYTF. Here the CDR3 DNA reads TGCGCCAGCAGCCAAGATCCCGGACAGGGGGCGCTGGGTTATGGCTACACCTTC.